This TCR beta chain is drawn from a study of shared clonotypes between healthy human individuals. Across the study: Three CD4 naive, three CD4 memory, two CD8 naive and one CD8 memory plate were used per donor.

TCRdb keeps only in-frame clones here, not all; method: immunoSEQ multiplex PCR. The sample lists approximately 810,000 clones, 80% to 95% seen once, with 24% in the top ten. Points on this clone: What it recognizes is unknown.

Germline-derived CDR1 and CDR2 are DFQATT and SNEGSKA (reference sequence). The CDR3 runs 11 residues. The V gene lost 3 bases and the J gene lost 12 bases, with 12 bases spanning the gap. General study points: Clonotype sharing levels among donors were expected to vary with sequencing depth. Non-shared clonotypes showed lower generation probabilities than clonotypes common to all four donors. Naive CD4 clonotype sharing across a few donors was approximately 5%.

Naive CD8 populations comprised CD45RO-negative cells positively selected for CCR7, excluding terminally differentiated effector memory CD45RA+ cells. Input material: naive CD8+ T cells sorted from blood. This receptor was identified in a man aged 30 to 45 in good health. The genes are TRBV20-1 and TRBJ2-1; TRBD2 might be the D (5 bases). The CDR3 DNA is TGCAGTGCTAGGGCCACTAGAGGGCAGTTCTTC. Amino acids: CSARATRGQFF.